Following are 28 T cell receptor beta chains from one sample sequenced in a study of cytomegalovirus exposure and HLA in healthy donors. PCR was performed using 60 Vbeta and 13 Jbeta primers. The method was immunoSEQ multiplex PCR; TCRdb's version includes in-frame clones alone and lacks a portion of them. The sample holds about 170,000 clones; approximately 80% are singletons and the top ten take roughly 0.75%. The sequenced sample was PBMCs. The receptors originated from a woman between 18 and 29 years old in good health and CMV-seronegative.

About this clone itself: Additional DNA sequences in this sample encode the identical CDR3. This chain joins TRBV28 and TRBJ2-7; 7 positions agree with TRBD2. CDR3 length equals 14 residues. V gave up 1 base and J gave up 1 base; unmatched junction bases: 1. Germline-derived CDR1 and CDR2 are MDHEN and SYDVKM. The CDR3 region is CASSLSGGSYEQYF. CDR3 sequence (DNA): TGTGCCAGCAGTTTATCGGGAGGATCCTACGAGCAGTACTTC.

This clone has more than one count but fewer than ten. CDR3 in amino acids: CASSLGTGGRTEAFF. CDR3 nucleotide sequence: TGTGCCAGCAGCTTAGGGACAGGGGGCCGGACTGAAGCTTTCTTT. The V and J genes are TRBV7-8 and TRBJ1-1, with 11 bases that match TRBD1. V was clipped by 1 base and J by 5 bases; unmatched bases: 3. Germline assignment: CDR1 SGHVS and CDR2 FQNEAQ. This CDR3 is 15 amino acids long.

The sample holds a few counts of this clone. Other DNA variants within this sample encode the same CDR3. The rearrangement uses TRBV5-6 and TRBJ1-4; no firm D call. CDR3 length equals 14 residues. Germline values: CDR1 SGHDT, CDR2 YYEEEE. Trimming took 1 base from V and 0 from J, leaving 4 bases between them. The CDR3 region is CASSLTATNEKLFF. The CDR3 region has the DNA TGTGCCAGCAGCTTGACAGCAACTAATGAAAAACTGTTTTTT.

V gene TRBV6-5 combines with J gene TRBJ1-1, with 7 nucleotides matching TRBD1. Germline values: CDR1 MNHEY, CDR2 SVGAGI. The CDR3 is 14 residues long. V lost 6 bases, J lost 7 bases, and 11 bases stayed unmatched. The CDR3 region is CASRRGQIGGEAFF. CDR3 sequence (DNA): TGTGCCAGCAGAAGGGGACAGATAGGAGGTGAAGCTTTCTTT.

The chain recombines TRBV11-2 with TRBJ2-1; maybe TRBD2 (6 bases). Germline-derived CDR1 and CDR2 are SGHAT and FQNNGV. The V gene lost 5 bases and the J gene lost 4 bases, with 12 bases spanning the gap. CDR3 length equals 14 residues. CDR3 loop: CASSKPGLYNEQFF. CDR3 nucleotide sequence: TGTGCCAGCAGCAAGCCGGGACTGTACAATGAGCAGTTCTTC.

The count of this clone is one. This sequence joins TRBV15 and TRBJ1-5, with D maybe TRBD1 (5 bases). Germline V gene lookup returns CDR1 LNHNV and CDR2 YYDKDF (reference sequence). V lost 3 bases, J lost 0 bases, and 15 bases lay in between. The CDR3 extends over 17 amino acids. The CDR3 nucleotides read TGTGCCACCAGCAGCCGGCGGGGGTTACATAGCAATCAGCCCCAGCATTTT. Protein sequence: CATSSRRGLHSNQPQHF.

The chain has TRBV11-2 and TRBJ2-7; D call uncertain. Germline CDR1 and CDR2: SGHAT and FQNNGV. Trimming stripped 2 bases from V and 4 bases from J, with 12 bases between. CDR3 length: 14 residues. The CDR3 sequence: CASSLSPGAYEQYF. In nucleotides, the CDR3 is TGTGCCAGCAGCTTAAGCCCCGGTGCTTACGAGCAGTACTTC.

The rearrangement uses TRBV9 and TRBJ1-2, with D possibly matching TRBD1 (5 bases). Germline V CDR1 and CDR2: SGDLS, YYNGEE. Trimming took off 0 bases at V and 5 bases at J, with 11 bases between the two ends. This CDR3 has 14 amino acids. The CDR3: CASSVDPRGYGYTF. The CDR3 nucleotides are TGTGCCAGCAGCGTAGATCCTCGGGGGTATGGCTACACCTTC.

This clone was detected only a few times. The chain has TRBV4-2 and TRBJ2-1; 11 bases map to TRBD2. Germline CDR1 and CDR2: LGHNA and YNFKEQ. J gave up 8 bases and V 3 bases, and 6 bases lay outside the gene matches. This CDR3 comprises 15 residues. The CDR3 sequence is CASSQVAGGVDEQFF. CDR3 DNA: TGTGCCAGCAGCCAGGTAGCGGGAGGGGTCGATGAGCAGTTCTTC.

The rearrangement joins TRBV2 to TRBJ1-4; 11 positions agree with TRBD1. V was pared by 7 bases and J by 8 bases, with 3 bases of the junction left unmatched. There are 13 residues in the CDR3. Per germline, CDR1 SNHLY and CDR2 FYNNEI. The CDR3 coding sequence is TGTGCCAGCACCCGGGACAGGGGGGAAAAACTGTTTTTT. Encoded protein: CASTRDRGEKLFF.

The CDR3, as DNA: TGTGCCAGAAGCTCGCTTTCGACAGGGGATGGCTACACCTTC. This gives the protein CARSSLSTGDGYTF. This chain links TRBV5-3 with TRBJ1-2; TRBD1 agrees at 8 bases. TRBV5-3 qualifies as an ORF whose function is uncertain. Trimming took 3 bases from V and 6 from J; bases not matched to a gene: 7. This CDR3 region has 14 residues.

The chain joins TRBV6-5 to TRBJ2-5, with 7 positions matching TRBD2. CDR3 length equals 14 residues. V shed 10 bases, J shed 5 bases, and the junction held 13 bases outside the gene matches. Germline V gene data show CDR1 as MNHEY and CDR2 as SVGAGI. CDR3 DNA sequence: TGTGCCACCAAACGATGGGGGACTACGGAGACCCAGTACTTC. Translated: CATKRWGTTETQYF.

DNA for the CDR3: TGTGCCAGCACTACTATCAGGGGTCCCACCGGGGAGCTGTTTTTT. This codes for CASTTIRGPTGELFF. The J gene is TRBJ2-2, the V gene TRBV6-1, with TRBD1 as a possible D gene (6 bases). This CDR3 has 15 amino acids. Germline-derived CDR1 and CDR2 are MNHNS and SASEGT. V dropped 7 bases and J dropped 4 bases, with 16 bases sitting between them.

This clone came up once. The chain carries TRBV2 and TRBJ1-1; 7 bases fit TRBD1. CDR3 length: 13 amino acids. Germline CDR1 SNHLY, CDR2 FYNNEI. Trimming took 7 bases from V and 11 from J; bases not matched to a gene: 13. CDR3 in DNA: TGTGCCAGCACCGAGACAGGGACCCCCTCGGCTTTCTTT. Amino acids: CASTETGTPSAFF.

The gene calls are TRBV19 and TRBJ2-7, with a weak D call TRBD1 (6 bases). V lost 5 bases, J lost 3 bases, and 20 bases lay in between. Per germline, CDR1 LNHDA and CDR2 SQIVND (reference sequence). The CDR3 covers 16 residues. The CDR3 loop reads CASSQPTGTPYYEQYF. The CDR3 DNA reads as TGTGCCAGTAGTCAGCCGACAGGAACCCCCTACTACGAGCAGTACTTC.

Here the CDR3 DNA reads TGTGCCATCATGGGGGGAGGATCCTACAATGAGCAGTTCTTC. Amino acids: CAIMGGGSYNEQFF. The chain is built from TRBV10-3 and TRBJ2-1, with D possibly being TRBD2 (6 bases). Between the trimmed V and J ends, which lost 7 bases and 1 base, there was a span of 11 bases. Germline CDR1 is ENHRY and CDR2 is SYGVKD. The CDR3 is 14 residues long.

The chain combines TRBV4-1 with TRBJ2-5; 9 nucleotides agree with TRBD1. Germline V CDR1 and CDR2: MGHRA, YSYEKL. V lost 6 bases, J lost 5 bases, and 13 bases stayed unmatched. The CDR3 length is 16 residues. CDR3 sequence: CASRPQQGALRETQYF. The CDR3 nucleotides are TGCGCCAGCAGGCCACAACAGGGGGCGCTTCGCGAGACCCAGTACTTC.

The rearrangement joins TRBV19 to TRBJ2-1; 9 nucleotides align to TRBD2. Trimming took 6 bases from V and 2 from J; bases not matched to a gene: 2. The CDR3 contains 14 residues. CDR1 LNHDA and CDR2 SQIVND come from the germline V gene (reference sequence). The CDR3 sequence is CASSRLAAYNEQFF. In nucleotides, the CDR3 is TGTGCCAGTAGCCGACTAGCGGCCTACAATGAGCAGTTCTTC.

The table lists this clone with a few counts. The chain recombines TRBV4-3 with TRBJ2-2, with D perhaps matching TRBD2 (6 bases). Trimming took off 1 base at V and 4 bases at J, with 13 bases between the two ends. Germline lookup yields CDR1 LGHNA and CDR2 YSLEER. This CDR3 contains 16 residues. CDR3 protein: CASSQVRERPTGELFF. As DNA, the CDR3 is TGCGCCAGCAGCCAAGTTCGGGAGCGACCCACCGGGGAGCTGTTTTTT.

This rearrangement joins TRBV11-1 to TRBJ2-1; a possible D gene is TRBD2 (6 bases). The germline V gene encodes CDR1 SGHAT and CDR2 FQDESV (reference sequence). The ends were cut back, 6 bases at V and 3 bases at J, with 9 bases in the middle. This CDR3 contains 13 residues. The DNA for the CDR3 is TGTGCCAGCAGGACTAGAAACTACAATGAGCAGTTCTTC. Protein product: CASRTRNYNEQFF.

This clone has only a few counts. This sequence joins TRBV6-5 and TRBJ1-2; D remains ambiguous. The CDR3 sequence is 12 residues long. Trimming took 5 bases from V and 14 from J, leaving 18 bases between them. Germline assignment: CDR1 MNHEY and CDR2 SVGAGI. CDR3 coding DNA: TGTGCCAGCAGTCCGACGAGCGGGGATCCAACCTTC. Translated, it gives CASSPTSGDPTF.

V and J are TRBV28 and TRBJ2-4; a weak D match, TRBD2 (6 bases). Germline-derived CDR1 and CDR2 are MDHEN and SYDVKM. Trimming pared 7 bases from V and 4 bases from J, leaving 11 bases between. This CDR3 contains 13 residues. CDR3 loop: CASTTGVKNIQYF. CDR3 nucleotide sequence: TGTGCCAGCACCACGGGGGTAAAAAACATTCAGTACTTC.

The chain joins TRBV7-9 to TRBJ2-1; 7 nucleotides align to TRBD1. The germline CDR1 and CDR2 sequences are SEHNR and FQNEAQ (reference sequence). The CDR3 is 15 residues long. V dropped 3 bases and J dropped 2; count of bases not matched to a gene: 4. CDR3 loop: CASSFRDSTYNEQFF. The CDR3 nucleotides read TGTGCCAGCAGCTTCCGGGACAGTACCTACAATGAGCAGTTCTTC.

The CDR3 DNA reads as TGCGCCAGCAGCCAAGGGGACTATGCCTACAATGAGCAGTTCTTC. It encodes CASSQGDYAYNEQFF. This rearrangement joins TRBV4-1 to TRBJ2-1, with 7 bases aligning to TRBD2. The junction had 2 bases not matched to a gene; V was cut back by 1 base and J by 2 bases. CDR1 is MGHRA and CDR2 is YSYEKL in the germline V gene. CDR3 size: 15 residues.

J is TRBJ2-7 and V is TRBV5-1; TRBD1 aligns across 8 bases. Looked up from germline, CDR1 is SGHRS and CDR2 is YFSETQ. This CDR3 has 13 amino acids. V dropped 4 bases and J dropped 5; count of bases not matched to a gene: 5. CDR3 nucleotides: TGCGCCAGCAGCACGGACAGGGCGGACGAGCAGTACTTC. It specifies CASSTDRADEQYF.

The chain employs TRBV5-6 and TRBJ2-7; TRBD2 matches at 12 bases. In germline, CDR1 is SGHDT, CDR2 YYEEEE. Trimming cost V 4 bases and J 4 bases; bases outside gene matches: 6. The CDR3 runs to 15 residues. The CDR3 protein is CASSRGLAGSYEQYF. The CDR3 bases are TGTGCCAGCAGCCGAGGACTAGCGGGATCATACGAGCAGTACTTC.

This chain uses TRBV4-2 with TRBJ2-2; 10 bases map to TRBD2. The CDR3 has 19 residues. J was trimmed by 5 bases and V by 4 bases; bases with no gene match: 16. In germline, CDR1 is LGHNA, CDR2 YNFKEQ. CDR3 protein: CASSRGRLTSGPNTGELFF. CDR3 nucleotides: TGTGCCAGCAGCCGGGGGAGGTTGACTAGCGGGCCAAATACCGGGGAGCTGTTTTTT.

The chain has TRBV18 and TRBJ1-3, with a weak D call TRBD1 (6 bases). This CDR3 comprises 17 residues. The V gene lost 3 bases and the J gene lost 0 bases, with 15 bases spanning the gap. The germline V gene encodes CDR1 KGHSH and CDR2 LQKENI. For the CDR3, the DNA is TGTGCCAGCTCACCTCTAGCCACAGGGCTCTCTGGAAACACCATATATTTT. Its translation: CASSPLATGLSGNTIYF.